This is a list of T cell receptor beta chains from one sample in a study of blood T cell repertoires in COVID-19. Data came from immunoSEQ multiplex PCR; TCRdb stores just in-frame clones and leaves some out. The sample contains over 100,000 clones, 70% to 80% of which appear only once. Input material: peripheral blood. The source of these receptors is a man aged 55 to 70 with active or convalescent COVID-19. Both conserved end residues are part of each CDR3.

CDR3 length | V gene | CDR3 protein
12 | TRBV6-2/TRBV6-3 | CASSYSPEEQYF
19 | TRBV11-2 | CASTRGGRSTLSSYNEQFF
14 | TRBV5-4 | CASSPQRDHNEQFF
15 | TRBV6-5 | CASRILTSGQETQYF
14 | TRBV5-1 | CASSLGSALQTQYF
16 | TRBV18 | CASSPQVGAGSNEQFF
15 | TRBV2 | CASSVAGTIQETQYF
16 | TRBV4-1 | CASSPLRQGKTGELFF
17 | TRBV5-8 | CASSSRDRLIGTDTQYF
14 | TRBV6-2/TRBV6-3 | CASSYGAGGQPQHF
14 | TRBV2 | CASGDRGRITEAFF
10 | TRBV20-1 | CSAPTDTQYF
13 | TRBV6-1 | CASNLSTNEKLFF
16 | TRBV10-3 | CATSQGRGLMNTEAFF
17 | TRBV7-2 | CASSKRTSGIFVDTQYF
13 | TRBV24-1 | CATSDLNGYEQYF